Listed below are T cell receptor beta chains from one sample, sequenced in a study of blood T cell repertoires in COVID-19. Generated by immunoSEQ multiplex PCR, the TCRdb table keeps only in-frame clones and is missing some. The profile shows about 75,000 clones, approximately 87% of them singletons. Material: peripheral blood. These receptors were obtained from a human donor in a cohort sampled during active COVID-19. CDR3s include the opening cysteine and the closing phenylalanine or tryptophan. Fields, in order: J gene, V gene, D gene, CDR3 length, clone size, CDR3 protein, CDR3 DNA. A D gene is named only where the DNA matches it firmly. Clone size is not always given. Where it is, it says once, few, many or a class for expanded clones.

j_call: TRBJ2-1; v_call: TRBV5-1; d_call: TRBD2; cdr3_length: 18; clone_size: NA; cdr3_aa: CASSLRGSGIISYNEQFF; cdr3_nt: TGCGCCAGCAGCTTGAGGGGTAGCGGGATTATTTCCTACAATGAGCAGTTCTTC
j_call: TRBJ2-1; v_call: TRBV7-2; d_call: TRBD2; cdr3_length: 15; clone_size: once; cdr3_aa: CASSLGRLAENEQFF; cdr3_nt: TGTGCCAGCAGCTTAGGAAGGCTAGCGGAGAATGAGCAGTTCTTC
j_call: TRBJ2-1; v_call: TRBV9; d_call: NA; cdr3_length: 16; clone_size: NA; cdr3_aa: CASSVFTGSSYNEQFF; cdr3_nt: TGTGCCAGCAGCGTATTCACGGGATCCTCCTACAATGAGCAGTTCTTC
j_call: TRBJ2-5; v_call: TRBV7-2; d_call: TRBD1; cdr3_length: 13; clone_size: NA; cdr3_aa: CASSLQGEETQYF; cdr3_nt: TGTGCCAGCAGCTTACAGGGGGAAGAGACCCAGTACTTC
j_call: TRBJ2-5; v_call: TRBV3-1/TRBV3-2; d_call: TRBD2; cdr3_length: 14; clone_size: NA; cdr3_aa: CASSLGTTQETQYF; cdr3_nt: TGTGCCAGCAGCCTTGGGACTACCCAAGAGACCCAGTACTTC
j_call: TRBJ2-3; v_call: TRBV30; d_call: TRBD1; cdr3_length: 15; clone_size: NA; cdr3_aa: CAWSVRTGSTDTQYF; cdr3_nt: TGTGCCTGGAGTGTCAGGACAGGAAGCACAGATACGCAGTATTTT
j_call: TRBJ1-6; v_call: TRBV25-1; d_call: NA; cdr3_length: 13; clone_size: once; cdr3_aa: CASTLGVNSPLHF; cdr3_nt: TGTGCCAGCACCTTAGGGGTTAATTCACCCCTCCACTTT
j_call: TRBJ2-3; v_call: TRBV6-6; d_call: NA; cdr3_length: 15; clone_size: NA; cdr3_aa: CASSYGGDSTDTQYF; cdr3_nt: TGTGCCAGCAGTTACGGCGGAGATAGCACAGATACGCAGTATTTT
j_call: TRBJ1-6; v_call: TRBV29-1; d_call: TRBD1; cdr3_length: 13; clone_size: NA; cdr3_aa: CSVQGAYNSPLHF; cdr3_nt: TGCAGCGTCCAGGGGGCCTATAATTCACCCCTCCACTTT
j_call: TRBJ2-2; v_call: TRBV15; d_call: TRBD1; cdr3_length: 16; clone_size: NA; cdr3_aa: CATIPGTGSHTGELFF; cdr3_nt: TGTGCCACCATACCCGGGACAGGGTCTCACACCGGGGAGCTGTTTTTT
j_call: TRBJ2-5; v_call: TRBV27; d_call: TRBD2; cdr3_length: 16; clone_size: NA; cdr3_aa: CASSLLRAGGQETQYF; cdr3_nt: TGTGCCAGCAGTTTATTAAGAGCGGGGGGGCAAGAGACCCAGTACTTC
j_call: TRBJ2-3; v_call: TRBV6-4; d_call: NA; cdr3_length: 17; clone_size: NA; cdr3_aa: CASSEELSGSSTDTQYF; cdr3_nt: TGTGCCAGCAGTGAGGAGCTAAGCGGGTCTAGCACAGATACGCAGTATTTT
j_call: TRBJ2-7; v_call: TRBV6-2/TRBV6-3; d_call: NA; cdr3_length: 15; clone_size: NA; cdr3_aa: CASRPRDFQIGEQYF; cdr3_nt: TGTGCCAGCAGACCTCGGGACTTCCAAATTGGCGAGCAGTACTTC
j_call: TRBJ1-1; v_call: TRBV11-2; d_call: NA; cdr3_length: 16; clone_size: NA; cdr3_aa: CASSPGPQGMNTEAFF; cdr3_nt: TGTGCCAGCAGCCCCGGGCCTCAGGGCATGAACACTGAAGCTTTCTTT
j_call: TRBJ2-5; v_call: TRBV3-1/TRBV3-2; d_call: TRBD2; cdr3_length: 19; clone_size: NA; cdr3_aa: CASSQGAGGRIPRQETQYF; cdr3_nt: TGTGCCAGCAGCCAAGGAGCGGGGGGACGCATACCAAGACAAGAGACCCAGTACTTC
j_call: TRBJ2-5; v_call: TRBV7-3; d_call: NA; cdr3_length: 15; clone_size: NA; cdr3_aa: CASSLNAVLRETQYF; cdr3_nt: TGTGCCAGCAGCTTAAACGCGGTCCTCCGAGAGACCCAGTACTTC
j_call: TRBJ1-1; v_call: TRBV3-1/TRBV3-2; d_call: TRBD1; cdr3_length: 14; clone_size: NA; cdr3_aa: CASSQDGTGGRAFF; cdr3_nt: TGTGCCAGCAGCCAAGATGGGACAGGGGGCCGGGCTTTCTTT
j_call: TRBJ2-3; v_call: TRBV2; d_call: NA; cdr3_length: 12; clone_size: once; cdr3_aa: CASSVGDGTQYF; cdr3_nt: TGTGCCAGCAGTGTGGGCGACGGTACGCAGTATTTT
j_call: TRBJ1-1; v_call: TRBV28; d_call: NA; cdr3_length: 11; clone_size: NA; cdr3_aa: CASRAGSEAFF; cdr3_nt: TGTGCCAGCAGAGCAGGGTCTGAAGCTTTCTTT
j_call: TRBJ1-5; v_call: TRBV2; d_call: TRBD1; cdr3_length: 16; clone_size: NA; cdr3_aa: CASSPGTGGLDQPQHF; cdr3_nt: TGTGCCAGCAGTCCTGGGACAGGGGGACTAGATCAGCCCCAGCATTTT
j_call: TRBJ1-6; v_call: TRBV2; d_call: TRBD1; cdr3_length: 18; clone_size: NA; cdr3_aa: CASSEENRGVLNNSPLHF; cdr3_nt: TGTGCCAGCAGTGAAGAGAACAGGGGGGTACTGAATAATTCACCCCTCCACTTT
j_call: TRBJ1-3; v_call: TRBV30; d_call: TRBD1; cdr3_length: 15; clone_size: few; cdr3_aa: CAWSGDRASGNTIYF; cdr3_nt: TGTGCCTGGAGTGGGGACAGGGCCTCTGGAAACACCATATATTTT
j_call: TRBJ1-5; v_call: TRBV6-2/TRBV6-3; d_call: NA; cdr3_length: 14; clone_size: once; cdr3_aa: CASSSKGGGQPQHF; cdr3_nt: TGTGCCAGCAGTTCCAAAGGGGGTGGACAGCCCCAGCATTTT
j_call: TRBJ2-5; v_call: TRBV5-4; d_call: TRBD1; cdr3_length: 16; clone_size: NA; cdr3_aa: CASSLGGTGGGETQYF; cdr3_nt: TGTGCCAGCAGCTTGGGGGGGACAGGGGGCGGCGAGACCCAGTACTTC
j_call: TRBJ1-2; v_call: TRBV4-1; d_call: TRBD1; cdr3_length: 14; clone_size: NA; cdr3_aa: CASSHRTGNDGYTF; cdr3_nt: TGCGCCAGCAGCCACCGGACAGGGAACGATGGCTACACCTTC
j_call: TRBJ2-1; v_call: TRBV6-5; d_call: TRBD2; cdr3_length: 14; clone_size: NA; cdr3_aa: CASVKRGVFDEQFF; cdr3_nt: TGTGCCAGCGTTAAGCGGGGGGTTTTCGATGAGCAGTTCTTC
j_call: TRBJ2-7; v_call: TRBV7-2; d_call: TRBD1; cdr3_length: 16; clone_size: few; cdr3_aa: CASSPTVGQGRDEQYF; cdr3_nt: TGTGCCAGCAGCCCGACGGTAGGACAGGGTCGAGACGAGCAGTACTTC
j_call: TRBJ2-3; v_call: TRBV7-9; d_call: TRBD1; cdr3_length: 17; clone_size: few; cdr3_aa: CASSWGQGVQGTDTQYF; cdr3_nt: TGTGCCAGCAGCTGGGGACAGGGGGTTCAGGGCACAGATACGCAGTATTTT
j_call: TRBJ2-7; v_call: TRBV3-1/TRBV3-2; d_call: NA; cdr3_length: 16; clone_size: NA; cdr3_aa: CASSQLSSRTAYEQYF; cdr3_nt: TGTGCCAGCAGCCAATTGAGTAGCCGTACTGCCTACGAGCAGTACTTC
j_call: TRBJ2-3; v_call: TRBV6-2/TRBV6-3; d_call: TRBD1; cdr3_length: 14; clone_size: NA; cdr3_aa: CASSQQGSTDTQYF; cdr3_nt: TGTGCCAGCAGTCAACAGGGGTCCACAGATACGCAGTATTTT
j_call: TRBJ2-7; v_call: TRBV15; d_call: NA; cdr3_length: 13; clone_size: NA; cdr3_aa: CATSISSTYEQYF; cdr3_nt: TGTGCCACCAGCATTAGCAGTACCTACGAGCAGTACTTC
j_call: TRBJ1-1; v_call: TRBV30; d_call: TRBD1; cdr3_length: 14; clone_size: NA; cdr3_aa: CAWSVPYRTGRAFF; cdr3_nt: TGTGCCTGGAGTGTACCCTACCGGACAGGGCGGGCTTTCTTT
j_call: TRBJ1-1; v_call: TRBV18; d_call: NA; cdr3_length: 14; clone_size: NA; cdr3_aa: CASSSGVDTTEAFF; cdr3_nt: TGTGCCAGCTCATCCGGGGTCGACACCACTGAAGCTTTCTTT
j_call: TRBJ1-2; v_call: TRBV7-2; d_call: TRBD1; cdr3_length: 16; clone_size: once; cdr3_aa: CASSLGQGRFNYGYTF; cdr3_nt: TGTGCCAGCAGCTTAGGACAGGGGCGGTTTAACTATGGCTACACCTTC
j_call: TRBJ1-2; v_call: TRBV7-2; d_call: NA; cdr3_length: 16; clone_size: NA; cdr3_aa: CASSLGSGAVNYGYTF; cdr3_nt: TGTGCCAGCAGCTTAGGATCCGGTGCCGTCAACTATGGCTACACCTTC
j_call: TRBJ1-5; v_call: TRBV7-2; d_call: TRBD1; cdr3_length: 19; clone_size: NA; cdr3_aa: CASSLERDRGTLRNQPQHF; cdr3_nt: TGTGCCAGCAGCTTAGAAAGGGACAGGGGTACCCTAAGAAATCAGCCCCAGCATTTT
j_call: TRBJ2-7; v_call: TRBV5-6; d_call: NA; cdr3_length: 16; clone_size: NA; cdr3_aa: CASSLLVSGVSYEQYF; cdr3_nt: TGTGCCAGCAGCTTGTTGGTGTCAGGGGTCTCCTACGAGCAGTACTTC
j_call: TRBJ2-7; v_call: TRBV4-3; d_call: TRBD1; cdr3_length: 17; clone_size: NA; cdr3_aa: CASSQSFGGAGGYEQYF; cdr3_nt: TGCGCCAGCAGCCAATCCTTCGGAGGAGCAGGGGGCTACGAGCAGTACTTC
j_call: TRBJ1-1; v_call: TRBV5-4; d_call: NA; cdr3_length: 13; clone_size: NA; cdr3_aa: CASSGGGNTEAFF; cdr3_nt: TGTGCCAGCTCCGGCGGGGGGAACACTGAAGCTTTCTTT
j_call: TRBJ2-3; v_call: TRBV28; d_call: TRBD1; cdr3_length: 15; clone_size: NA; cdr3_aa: CASSSGGAGTDTQYF; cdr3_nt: TGTGCCAGCAGTTCAGGGGGCGCGGGCACAGATACGCAGTATTTT
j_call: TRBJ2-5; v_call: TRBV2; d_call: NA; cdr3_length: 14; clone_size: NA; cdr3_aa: CASRALVVGETQYF; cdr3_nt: TGTGCCAGCAGGGCCCTAGTAGTTGGAGAGACCCAGTACTTC
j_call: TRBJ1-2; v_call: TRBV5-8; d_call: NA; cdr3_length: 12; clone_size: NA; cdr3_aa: CASSFRGYGYTF; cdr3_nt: TGTGCCAGCAGCTTCAGGGGCTATGGCTACACCTTC
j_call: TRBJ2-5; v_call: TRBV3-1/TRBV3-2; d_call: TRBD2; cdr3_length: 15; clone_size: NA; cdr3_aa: CASSRGTSDTETQYF; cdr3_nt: TGTGCCAGCAGCCGTGGGACTAGCGACACGGAGACCCAGTACTTC
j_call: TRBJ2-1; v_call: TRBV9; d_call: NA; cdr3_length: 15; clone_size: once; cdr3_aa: CASSVGQYNYNEQFF; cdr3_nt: TGTGCCAGCAGCGTAGGGCAGTACAATTACAATGAGCAGTTCTTC
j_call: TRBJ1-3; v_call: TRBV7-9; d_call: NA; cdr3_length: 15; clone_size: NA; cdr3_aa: CASSLSQGSGNTIYF; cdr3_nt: TGTGCCAGCAGCCTCTCCCAGGGTTCTGGAAACACCATATATTTT
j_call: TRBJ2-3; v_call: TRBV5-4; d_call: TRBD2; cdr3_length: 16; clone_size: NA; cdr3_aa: CASSLRGGDYGDTQYF; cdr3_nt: TGTGCCAGCAGCTTGCGGGGGGGTGACTATGGGGATACGCAGTATTTT
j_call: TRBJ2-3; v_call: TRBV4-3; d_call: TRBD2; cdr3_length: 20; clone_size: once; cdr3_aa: CASSQDLGLAGRSSTDTQYF; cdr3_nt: TGCGCCAGCAGCCAAGATCTCGGACTAGCGGGGAGGTCTAGCACAGATACGCAGTATTTT
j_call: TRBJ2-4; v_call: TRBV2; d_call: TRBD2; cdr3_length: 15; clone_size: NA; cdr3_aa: CASSEIGGSVNIQYF; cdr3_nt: TGTGCCAGCAGTGAAATCGGCGGGAGTGTAAACATTCAGTACTTC